A single sample is the source of the 30 T cell receptor beta chains below, sequenced in a study of T cell responses to AZD1222 COVID-19 vaccine. Assay: immunoSEQ multiplex PCR; the TCRdb copy retains only in-frame clones and omits some. Of over 45,000 clones listed, about 90% are singletons. The sequenced sample was peripheral blood, obtained on day 0 of AZD1222 vaccination. The receptors come from an adult in good health.

This rearrangement joins TRBV5-1 to TRBJ1-6; D is possibly TRBD1 (5 bases). Trimming left V 4 bases short and J 0 bases short, with 14 bases between. Germline CDR1 and CDR2: SGHRS and YFSETQ. The CDR3 has 17 amino acids. The CDR3 DNA follows: TGCGCCAGCAGCCGGGACTACCCGAGCTCCTATAATTCACCCCTCCACTTT. It encodes CASSRDYPSSYNSPLHF.

This clone appeared a single time. The V and J genes are TRBV30 and TRBJ1-6; D is uncertain. The V gene lost 4 bases and the J gene lost 8 bases, with 15 bases spanning the gap. The CDR3 sequence is 14 residues long. Germline V gives CDR1 GTSNPN, CDR2 SVGIG (reference sequence). The CDR3 loop reads CAWTKRIHDSPLHF. The CDR3 DNA sequence: TGTGCCTGGACGAAGAGGATACACGATTCACCCCTCCACTTT.

This clone was observed a handful of times. The J gene is TRBJ1-3, the V gene TRBV3-1 (or the pseudogene TRBV3-2), with a weak D call TRBD1 (5 bases). V lost 1 base and J lost 0, with 19 bases in between. The CDR3 is 19 amino acids. Looked up from germline, CDR1 is LGHDT and CDR2 is YNNKEL (reference sequence). CDR3 sequence: CASSQGWGVKLGSGNTIYF. For the CDR3, the DNA is TGTGCCAGCAGCCAAGGGTGGGGGGTGAAGTTGGGCTCTGGAAACACCATATATTTT.

The gene calls are TRBV7-4 and TRBJ2-6, with no clear D. The germline gives CDR1 SGHVT, CDR2 SQSDAQ. This CDR3 comprises 18 residues. V gave up 5 bases and J gave up 11 bases, with 28 bases separating them. The CDR3 spells CASSHFGSAHKVGHVLTF. The CDR3 nucleotides are TGTGCCAGCAGCCATTTCGGTTCAGCTCACAAAGTCGGGCACGTCCTGACTTTC.

The chain joins TRBV4-3 to TRBJ1-1, with 8 bases identical to TRBD1. CDR1 and CDR2 (germline): LGHNA, YSLEER. The CDR3 spans 14 residues. Trimming at V came to 3 bases and at J to 4 bases, leaving 4 bases not matched to a gene. The CDR3 DNA follows: TGCGCCAGCAGCCAGCGCAGGGGGCCCACTGAAGCTTTCTTT. Residues: CASSQRRGPTEAFF.

The rearrangement links TRBV5-1 to TRBJ1-1; TRBD1 matches at 9 bases. The CDR3 runs to 13 residues. J lost 7 bases, V lost 4 bases, and 5 bases had no gene match. Looked up from germline, CDR1 is SGHRS and CDR2 is YFSETQ. The CDR3 nucleotides read TGCGCCAGCAGCGTGGGACAGGGAAGTGAAGCTTTCTTT. This codes for CASSVGQGSEAFF. The variable domain in full, completed from reference TRBV5-1 and TRBJ1-1, reads KAGVTQTPRYLIKTRGQQVTLSCSPISGHRSVSWYQQTPGQGLQFLFEYFSETQRNKGNFPGRFSGRQFSNSRSEMNVSTLELGDSALYLCASSVGQGSEAFFGQGTRLTVV.

The chain recombines TRBV9 with TRBJ1-1, with D possibly being TRBD1 (5 bases). The germline V and J ends were trimmed by 4 bases and 5 bases, with 15 bases remaining between them. This CDR3 is built from 14 residues. Germline values: CDR1 SGDLS, CDR2 YYNGEE. In nucleotides, the CDR3 is TGTGCCAGCAGCCAGCAGGGCGGCATTACTGAAGCTTTCTTT. It encodes CASSQQGGITEAFF.

The CDR3 DNA reads as TGTGCCAGCAGTGAAACGAGCGGGAGCAGTTACGAGCAGTACTTC. This gives the protein CASSETSGSSYEQYF. V usage is TRBV2 and J usage is TRBJ2-7; 8 bases map to TRBD2. This CDR3 has 15 amino acids. The trim removed 2 bases at V and 4 bases at J, leaving 7 bases unmatched. Germline CDR1 is SNHLY and CDR2 is FYNNEI.

The chain carries TRBV5-4 and TRBJ2-7; 9 bases align to TRBD2. CDR1 is SGHNT and CDR2 is YYREEE in the germline V gene (reference sequence). This CDR3 comprises 14 residues. V lost 4 bases and J lost 6; bases outside the gene matches: 8. The CDR3, as DNA: TGTGCCAGCAGCGCCAGTAGCGGGAGAGGCGAGCAGTACTTC. Encoded protein: CASSASSGRGEQYF.

The gene calls are TRBV6-5 and TRBJ1-1; D gene uncertain. The germline CDR1 and CDR2 sequences are MNHEY and SVGAGI. Between the trimmed V and J ends, which lost 5 bases and 7 bases, there was a span of 14 bases. The CDR3 covers 13 residues. The CDR3 nucleotides read TGTGCCAGCAGTAAGCCAGACGCCCGTGAAGCTTTCTTT. Protein sequence: CASSKPDAREAFF.

The chain combines TRBV6-1 with TRBJ1-1; D is unclear. The V and J ends lost 8 bases and 6 bases respectively, with 1 base between them. Germline loops: CDR1 MNHNS, CDR2 SASEGT. The CDR3 covers 8 residues. CDR3 nucleotide sequence: TGTGCCAGCGCTGAAGCTTTCTTT. Translated, it gives CASAEAFF.

CDR3: CASSFDGQGALQPQHF. Written as DNA, the CDR3 is TGTGCCAGCAGTTTTGATGGCCAGGGGGCTCTTCAGCCCCAGCATTTT. The rearrangement uses TRBV28 and TRBJ1-5; 8 nucleotides line up with TRBD1. Germline loops: CDR1 MDHEN, CDR2 SYDVKM. V lost 3 bases, J lost 6 bases, and 10 bases stayed unmatched. The CDR3 is 16 residues long.

This chain connects TRBV10-3 to TRBJ2-1; 9 bases are shared with TRBD2. CDR3 length: 15 residues. The V and J ends lost 2 bases and 8 bases, in that order; junction bases with no gene match: 7. Germline V CDR1 and CDR2: ENHRY, SYGVKD. DNA for the CDR3: TGTGCCATCAGTGAGGGGGCGGGAGGGCCTTATGAGCAGTTCTTC. Translating gives CAISEGAGGPYEQFF.

This chain links TRBV4-1 with TRBJ1-1, with no clear D. Germline V gene data show CDR1 as MGHRA and CDR2 as YSYEKL. The V gene lost 2 bases and the J gene lost 0 bases, with 10 bases spanning the gap. This CDR3 comprises 15 residues. CDR3 region: CASSQSEGMNTEAFF. The CDR3 DNA is TGCGCCAGCAGCCAAAGCGAAGGGATGAACACTGAAGCTTTCTTT.

The chain recombines TRBV9 with TRBJ2-2; D unresolved. Germline V gene data show CDR1 as SGDLS and CDR2 as YYNGEE. Trimming stripped 3 bases from V and 4 bases from J, with 10 bases between. The CDR3 loop spans 14 amino acids. CDR3 nucleotide sequence: TGTGCCAGCAGCGCACAACTAAGCACCGGGGAGCTGTTTTTT. This sequence encodes CASSAQLSTGELFF.

The chain carries TRBV11-3 and TRBJ2-2, with 7 bases identical to TRBD1. Germline-derived CDR1 and CDR2 are SGHNT and YENEEA. The CDR3 consists of 15 residues. The V segment lost 5 bases and the J segment 6 bases; nucleotides outside the gene matches: 9. CDR3: CASSPRDRAPGELFF. For the CDR3, the DNA is TGTGCCAGCAGCCCGCGCGACAGGGCCCCCGGGGAGCTGTTTTTT.

The V gene is TRBV4-3, the J gene TRBJ1-1; D not resolved. The CDR3 extends over 18 amino acids. V dropped 0 bases and J dropped 4 bases, with 21 bases sitting between them. Germline-derived CDR1 and CDR2 are LGHNA and YSLEER. CDR3 DNA: TGCGCCAGCAGCCAAGAGGGAGGGATGGGGAACCGGGGCACTGAAGCTTTCTTT. Amino acids: CASSQEGGMGNRGTEAFF.

CDR3 sequence reads: CASSQGSGSGETQYF. The CDR3 bases are TGCGCCAGCAGCCAAGGGTCAGGAAGCGGGGAGACCCAGTACTTC. The V gene is TRBV4-3, the J gene TRBJ2-5; TRBD2 is a possible D gene (6 bases). The V gene lost 1 base and the J gene lost 5 bases, with 14 bases spanning the gap. The CDR3 covers 15 residues. Germline values: CDR1 LGHNA, CDR2 YSLEER.

The rearrangement joins TRBV7-9 to TRBJ2-1; TRBD2 might be the D (6 bases). V lost 5 bases and J 7 bases, leaving 18 bases between the germline ends. CDR3 length: 15 amino acids. The germline CDR1 and CDR2 sequences are SEHNR and FQNEAQ (reference sequence). CDR3 sequence reads: CASSARPSEMNEQFF. Here the CDR3 DNA reads TGTGCCAGCAGCGCCCGGCCTAGCGAGATGAATGAGCAGTTCTTC.

The rearrangement links TRBV24-1 to TRBJ2-1, with D hard to call. Germline CDR1 and CDR2: KGHDR and SFDVKD. This CDR3 contains 16 residues. Trimming took 1 base from V and 0 from J, leaving 9 bases between them. The CDR3, as DNA: TGTGCCACCAGTGATTTAAGCATGGGCTCCTACAATGAGCAGTTCTTC. This encodes CATSDLSMGSYNEQFF.

The V gene is TRBV7-9, the J gene TRBJ1-4, with D uncertain. The CDR3 is 16 residues long. The germline V gene encodes CDR1 SEHNR and CDR2 FQNEAQ (reference sequence). Between the trimmed V and J ends, which lost 1 base and 4 bases, there was a span of 13 bases. CDR3 nucleotides: TGTGCCAGCAGCTTAGAGGAACGGGCTGGTAATGAAAAACTGTTTTTT. It specifies CASSLEERAGNEKLFF.

The chain couples TRBV7-3 to TRBJ2-3; D gene uncertain. The ends were cut back, 4 bases at V and 0 bases at J, with 8 bases in the middle. From germline, CDR1 is SGHTA and CDR2 FQGTGA. The CDR3 runs to 14 residues. The CDR3 region has the DNA TGTGCCAGCAGCTCAAGATATAGCACAGATACGCAGTATTTT. Translation gives CASSSRYSTDTQYF.

On this clone itself: The same CDR3 can be traced to other DNA sequences in this sample. The chain uses TRBV9 and TRBJ1-1; TRBD1 is a possible D gene (5 bases). This CDR3 is built from 15 residues. The ends were cut back, 1 base at V and 1 base at J, with 11 bases in the middle. Germline-derived CDR1 and CDR2 are SGDLS and YYNGEE. DNA of the CDR3: TGTGCCAGCAGCGTACTAAATGGGGGGAACACTGAAGCTTTCTTT. Translation gives CASSVLNGGNTEAFF.

J is TRBJ2-5 and V is TRBV19; 10 bases map to TRBD2. Trimming cost V 5 bases and J 5 bases; bases outside gene matches: 5. The germline gives CDR1 LNHDA, CDR2 SQIVND (reference sequence). The CDR3 has 14 amino acids. Here the CDR3 reads CASSATSGMETQYF. The CDR3 DNA is TGTGCCAGTAGTGCCACTAGCGGGATGGAGACCCAGTACTTC.

V is TRBV5-6 and J is TRBJ2-7, with TRBD1 matching 7 bases. This CDR3 has 15 amino acids. V gave up 4 bases and J gave up 0 bases; unmatched junction bases: 7. CDR1 SGHDT and CDR2 YYEEEE come from the germline V gene. The CDR3 loop reads CASSPQGTSSYEQYF. The CDR3 nucleotides are TGTGCCAGCAGCCCACAGGGGACCTCCTCCTACGAGCAGTACTTC.

The rearrangement links TRBV6-5 to TRBJ2-1; D is perhaps TRBD2 (6 bases). Deletions cut 6 bases from V and 0 bases from J, with 12 bases between. The germline CDR1 and CDR2 sequences are MNHEY and SVGAGI. The length of the CDR3 is 15 residues. The CDR3 region is CASRGDLSSYNEQFF. The CDR3 DNA sequence: TGTGCCAGCAGAGGGGACTTGAGCTCCTACAATGAGCAGTTCTTC.

The table lists this clone with a few counts. The CDR3: CASRVAGKVGEQYF. The DNA of the CDR3 is TGTGCCAGCAGAGTAGCGGGAAAGGTCGGAGAGCAGTACTTC. The chain is built from TRBV6-5 and TRBJ2-7, with 8 bases identical to TRBD2. Germline CDR1 and CDR2: MNHEY and SVGAGI. V was clipped by 6 bases and J by 7 bases; unmatched bases: 11. CDR3 length: 14 amino acids.

The V gene is TRBV5-1, the J gene TRBJ2-1, with a tentative D call TRBD2 (6 bases). V gave up 5 bases and J gave up 0 bases, with 21 bases separating them. The CDR3 consists of 18 residues. CDR1 and CDR2 from the germline V gene are SGHRS and YFSETQ. The CDR3 DNA is TGCGCCAGCAGATATCAAGGGGCAGGAGGGCCCTCCTACAATGAGCAGTTCTTC. It translates to CASRYQGAGGPSYNEQFF.

J is TRBJ2-5 and V is TRBV2; tentative D call: TRBD2 (6 bases). Germline CDR1 and CDR2: SNHLY and FYNNEI. The CDR3 totals 14 residues. The CDR3 spells CASGGAVRAETQYF. The CDR3 DNA reads as TGTGCGAGCGGAGGGGCGGTGCGGGCTGAGACCCAGTACTTC. The full variable domain, rest sourced from reference TRBV2 and TRBJ2-5, is EPEVTQTPSHQVTQMGQEVILRCVPISNHLYFYWYRQILGQKVEFLVSFYNNEISEKSEIFDDQFSVERPDGSNFTLKIRSTKLEDSAMYFCASGGAVRAETQYFGPGTRLLVL.

This chain connects TRBV5-6 to TRBJ2-1, with D unresolved. CDR3 length equals 16 residues. Germline V lookup: CDR1 SGHDT, CDR2 YYEEEE. Trimming shortened V by 4 bases and J by 2 bases, and 16 bases separated the two germline ends. The chain's CDR3 is CASSRGFPNAYNEQFF. In DNA, the CDR3 is TGTGCCAGCAGCCGAGGATTTCCAAACGCCTACAATGAGCAGTTCTTC.